Listed here are 8 T cell receptor beta chains from one sample, sequenced in a study of shared clonotypes between healthy human individuals. Profiled with immunoSEQ multiplex PCR; TCRdb holds only in-frame clones, not every one. The sample has hundreds of thousands of clones, 60% to 75% seen once. The source material was memory CD4+ T cells sorted from blood. Stated subset: CD45RA-negative fraction. These TCRs come from a woman in her twenties or thirties in good health.

Only a few counts were recorded for this clone. The chain couples TRBV5-1 to TRBJ2-1, with 12 bases that match TRBD2. CDR3 length: 16 amino acids. The V and J ends lost 1 base and 5 bases, in that order; junction bases with no gene match: 4. Germline CDR1 and CDR2: SGHRS and YFSETQ. CDR3 loop: CASSLRTSGKNNEQFF. CDR3 sequence (DNA): TGCGCCAGCAGCTTGCGGACTAGCGGGAAGAACAATGAGCAGTTCTTC.

The chain carries TRBV4-1 and TRBJ1-4, with TRBD1 as a possible D gene (6 bases). The germline gives CDR1 MGHRA, CDR2 YSYEKL. The CDR3 has 15 amino acids. Trimming pared 2 bases from V and 5 bases from J, leaving 12 bases between. For the CDR3, the DNA is TGCGCCAGCAGCCAAATGGGAGGGGGGAATGAAAAACTGTTTTTT. Protein product: CASSQMGGGNEKLFF.

This clone was detected ten times or more. In the same sample, other DNA sequences code for this CDR3. V usage is TRBV29-1 and J usage is TRBJ2-3, with D perhaps TRBD2 (6 bases). V was trimmed by 4 bases and J by 2 bases, leaving 10 bases between them. Germline V gene sequence: CDR1 SQVTM, CDR2 ANQGSEA. The CDR3 totals 13 residues. The CDR3 DNA follows: TGCAGCGTTGTTGGCGGGGCCACAGATACGCAGTATTTT. The encoded protein is CSVVGGATDTQYF.

The chain uses TRBV5-1 and TRBJ2-2; D remains ambiguous. CDR1 SGHRS and CDR2 YFSETQ come from the germline V gene. The germline V and J ends were trimmed by 0 bases and 2 bases, with 8 bases remaining between them. The CDR3 sequence is 15 residues long. The CDR3 bases are TGCGCCAGCAGCTTGGACGGAAGCAACACCGGGGAGCTGTTTTTT. Translating gives CASSLDGSNTGELFF.

This chain connects TRBV5-1 to TRBJ1-1; the match to TRBD1 covers 8 bases. The CDR3 consists of 15 residues. Germline lookup yields CDR1 SGHRS and CDR2 YFSETQ. V lost 4 bases, J lost 0 bases, and 5 bases stayed unmatched. CDR3 nucleotides: TGCGCCAGCAGCCCAGGGGACAGGCTGAACACTGAAGCTTTCTTT. Amino acids: CASSPGDRLNTEAFF.

This clone was counted a few times. The chain has TRBV7-2 and TRBJ1-4; no firm D call. V shed 3 bases and J shed 10 bases, with 12 bases lying between them. This CDR3 is built from 13 residues. The V gene's germline CDR1 is SGHTA and CDR2 FQGNSA. The CDR3 reads CASSFGMDGKLFF. CDR3 DNA sequence: TGTGCCAGCAGCTTCGGGATGGACGGAAAACTGTTTTTT.

The gene calls are TRBV29-1 and TRBJ1-2; perhaps TRBD1 as D (6 bases). The germline CDR1 and CDR2 sequences are SQVTM and ANQGSEA. The CDR3 loop spans 13 amino acids. V dropped 6 bases and J dropped 1 base, with 12 bases sitting between them. The CDR3 region has the DNA TGCAGCGTGGGTCGCAGGGGTAACTATGGCTACACCTTC. It codes for CSVGRRGNYGYTF.

The chain couples TRBV7-5 to TRBJ2-3. TRBV7-5 is annotated as a pseudogene. This CDR3 is 18 amino acids long. The DNA of the CDR3 is TGTGTCAGAAGCTTAGTCCTATGTCGGCTGGTATCCACAGATACGCAGTATTTT. This codes for CVRSLVLCRLVSTDTQYF.